Sequencing of this T cell receptor beta chain was carried out in a study of control samples from healthy donors and cancer patients. Trimming cost V 4 bases and J 7 bases, with 12 bases left between them. The CDR3 is 14 residues long. Per the germline V gene, CDR1 is SGHDT and CDR2 is YYEEEE. This clone came up once. Measured with immunoSEQ multiplex PCR; TCRdb has only the in-frame clones, and not every one. The sample contains fewer than 30,000 clones, more than 75% of which appear only once. The genes are TRBV5-6 and TRBJ1-6; perhaps TRBD1 as D (5 bases). The clonotype comes from a woman in her forties with lung cancer. The specimen was PBMCs. The CDR3 reads CASSLNRGNSPLHF. The CDR3 nucleotides are TGTGCCAGCAGCCTCAACCGGGGGAATTCACCCCTCCACTTT.